This TCR beta chain was recorded in a study of Ad26.COV2.S vaccination and SARS-CoV-2 variants. TCRdb's table, derived via immunoSEQ multiplex PCR, lists solely in-frame clones and lacks some. The sample records hundreds of thousands of clones, 92% being singletons. Trimming left V 6 bases short and J 10 bases short, with 13 bases between. The CDR3 loop spans 11 amino acids. CDR1 is SQVTM and CDR2 is ANQGSEA in the germline V gene. This sample's treatment: 19 received Ad26.COV2.S at low or high dose, single or two shots; about 5 received placebo; per-sample allocation not given. It was on day 63 after the first vaccine or placebo injection that samples were taken.

Source: peripheral blood, taken in a trial of Ad26.COV2.S vaccine versus placebo. The chain uses TRBV29-1 and TRBJ2-1, with D maybe TRBD2 (6 bases). This TCR was sampled from a person aged 18-65 years who received the Ad26.COV2.S COVID-19 vaccine or a placebo. CDR3 sequence: CSVEGPVEQFF. CDR3 coding DNA: TGCAGCGTGGAGGGACCAGTAGAGCAGTTCTTC.